These 21 T cell receptor beta chains share one sample of origin, sequenced in a study of neoadjuvant anti-PD-1 for oral cavity cancer. Clones were sequenced by immunoSEQ multiplex PCR, and TCRdb holds only the in-frame ones, with some missing. The sample consists of about 12,000 clones, roughly 70% of them appearing once. Material: tumor tissue, obtained before nivolumab (anti-PD-1) treatment. All receptors come from a person aged 35 to 85 with oral cavity squamous cell carcinoma. The donor label of this sample is uncertain.

This clone occurred once. The chain couples TRBV6-1 to TRBJ2-7, with TRBD1 matching over 7 bases. This CDR3 contains 11 residues. In germline, CDR1 is MNHNS, CDR2 SASEGT. The ends lost 6 bases at V and 5 bases at J; junction bases unmatched: 1. The CDR3 DNA follows: TGTGCCAGCAGGCAGGGGGACGAGCAGTACTTC. Translation: CASRQGDEQYF.

The chain employs TRBV28 and TRBJ1-4, with 7 positions matching TRBD1. In germline, CDR1 is MDHEN, CDR2 SYDVKM. This CDR3 is built from 14 residues. The junction had 0 bases not matched to a gene; V was cut back by 4 bases and J by 1 base. The chain's CDR3 is CASSSGGTNEKLFF. DNA for the CDR3: TGTGCCAGCAGTTCAGGGGGAACTAATGAAAAACTGTTTTTT.

The chain has TRBV5-1 and TRBJ2-7; weak D call: TRBD1 (6 bases). V was trimmed by 0 bases and J by 2 bases, leaving 12 bases between them. The CDR3 runs to 15 residues. In germline, CDR1 is SGHRS, CDR2 YFSETQ. The CDR3 is CASSLDDRTTYEQYF. The CDR3 DNA reads TGCGCCAGCAGCTTGGACGACAGGACCACCTACGAGCAGTACTTC.

This chain connects TRBV4-1 to TRBJ2-1, with TRBD2 identical over 7 bases. CDR1 and CDR2 (germline): MGHRA, YSYEKL. The V segment lost 4 bases and the J segment 3 bases; nucleotides outside the gene matches: 3. This CDR3 has 14 residues. CDR3 region: CASSRGTIYNEQFF. Here the CDR3 DNA reads TGCGCCAGCAGCCGGGGGACTATCTACAATGAGCAGTTCTTC.

The V gene is TRBV27, the J gene TRBJ1-1; tentatively, D is TRBD1 (5 bases). Germline CDR1 reads MNHEY; CDR2 reads SMNVEV (reference sequence). This CDR3 region has 13 residues. Trimming stripped 4 bases from V and 5 bases from J, with 11 bases between. DNA for the CDR3: TGTGCCAGCAGTTGGGGGGGTAGGACTGAAGCTTTCTTT. Translating gives CASSWGGRTEAFF.

The V call is TRBV19, the J call TRBJ2-1, with 11 bases that match TRBD2. With 5 bases clipped from V and 1 base from J, the junction kept 13 bases outside the gene matches. Per germline, CDR1 LNHDA and CDR2 SQIVND (reference sequence). The CDR3 runs 19 residues. CDR3 region: CASSLQITGTSGSYNEQFF. The CDR3 DNA reads TGTGCCAGTAGTCTCCAGATCACCGGGACTAGCGGTTCCTACAATGAGCAGTTCTTC. The whole variable domain, filled in from reference TRBV19 and TRBJ2-1, reads DGGITQSPKYLFRKEGQNVTLSCEQNLNHDAMYWYRQDPGQGLRLIYYSQIVNDFQKGDIAEGYSVSREKKESFPLTVTSAQKNPTAFYLCASSLQITGTSGSYNEQFFGPGTRLTVL.

The chain links TRBV6-5 to TRBJ1-5, with 9 bases aligning to TRBD1. The V segment lost 6 bases and the J segment 5 bases; nucleotides outside the gene matches: 8. The CDR3 length is 15 residues. Germline V gives CDR1 MNHEY, CDR2 SVGAGI. CDR3 DNA sequence: TGTGCCAGCAGACAACTACAGGGGGCCGATCAGCCCCAGCATTTT. Protein: CASRQLQGADQPQHF.

This clone turned up a few times. V usage is TRBV9 and J usage is TRBJ2-4; no clear D. The germline V and J ends were trimmed by 4 bases and 8 bases, with 10 bases remaining between them. Germline assignment: CDR1 SGDLS and CDR2 YYNGEE. The CDR3 runs to 12 residues. CDR3 nucleotide sequence: TGTGCCAGCAGCCTGGGGAAGGACATTCAGTACTTC. This gives the protein CASSLGKDIQYF.

The chain has TRBV2 and TRBJ2-6; 7 bases are shared with TRBD2. The CDR3 loop spans 16 amino acids. J was trimmed by 4 bases and V by 7 bases; bases with no gene match: 10. Germline values: CDR1 SNHLY, CDR2 FYNNEI. The CDR3 protein is CASTERGFGGANVLTF. CDR3 in DNA: TGTGCCAGCACTGAGCGGGGCTTTGGAGGGGCCAACGTCCTGACTTTC. The full variable domain, rest sourced from reference TRBV2 and TRBJ2-6, is EPEVTQTPSHQVTQMGQEVILRCVPISNHLYFYWYRQILGQKVEFLVSFYNNEISEKSEIFDDQFSVERPDGSNFTLKIRSTKLEDSAMYFCASTERGFGGANVLTFGAGSRLTVL.

The rearrangement joins TRBV2 to TRBJ2-5; the D call may be TRBD1 or TRBD2 (6 bases each). The CDR3 loop spans 16 amino acids. CDR1 SNHLY and CDR2 FYNNEI come from the germline V gene. Between the trimmed V and J ends, which lost 3 bases and 5 bases, there was a span of 19 bases. For the CDR3, the DNA is TGTGCCAGCAGTGAGAGGAGGGGGTCCGGAGGGGAGACCCAGTACTTC. Its protein is CASSERRGSGGETQYF.

The chain links TRBV7-9 to TRBJ2-2; D not resolved. The CDR3 sequence is 15 residues long. Germline-derived CDR1 and CDR2 are SEHNR and FQNEAQ (reference sequence). Trimming removed 0 bases at V and 3 bases at J, with 8 bases between. The CDR3 loop reads CASSLAGPDTGELFF. The CDR3 nucleotides read TGTGCCAGCAGCTTAGCCGGGCCCGACACCGGGGAGCTGTTTTTT.

The gene calls are TRBV6-1 and TRBJ1-6; D gene uncertain. The germline V and J ends were trimmed by 0 bases and 0 bases, with 18 bases remaining between them. This CDR3 contains 20 residues. Germline V lookup: CDR1 MNHNS, CDR2 SASEGT. CDR3 in DNA: TGTGCCAGCAGTGAAGCCAGAGCCTCGCATTTATTCTCCTATAATTCACCCCTCCACTTT. It translates to CASSEARASHLFSYNSPLHF.

The chain uses TRBV7-9 and TRBJ2-3; 8 nucleotides match TRBD2. The J segment lost 3 bases and the V segment lost 3 bases, leaving 8 bases of the junction unmatched. Germline CDR1 is SEHNR and CDR2 is FQNEAQ (reference sequence). The CDR3 loop spans 16 amino acids. The DNA of the CDR3 is TGTGCCAGCAGCTTGCAGAAGCGGGGGAGGACAGATACGCAGTATTTT. This sequence encodes CASSLQKRGRTDTQYF.

The chain has TRBV21-1 and TRBJ1-2. TRBV21-1 is annotated as a pseudogene. The CDR3 spans 15 residues. CDR3 nucleotides: TGTGCCAGCCTGAGGTTACGAGAGCCTGAGGGGGGCTACACCTTC. Protein product: CASLRLREPEGGYTF.

The chain joins TRBV27 to TRBJ1-2; no reliable D call. The germline CDR1 and CDR2 sequences are MNHEY and SMNVEV (reference sequence). The CDR3 is 17 residues long. Trimming took 6 bases from V and 8 from J, leaving 28 bases between them. The CDR3, as DNA: TGTGCCAGCAGGGATACCCCTCGGGCCTTCGGCGGGGAGGGCTACACCTTC. It codes for CASRDTPRAFGGEGYTF.

The chain combines TRBV29-1 with TRBJ2-1; 9 nucleotides agree with TRBD2. Germline loops: CDR1 SQVTM, CDR2 ANQGSEA. This CDR3 comprises 16 residues. V dropped 7 bases and J dropped 0; count of bases not matched to a gene: 10. The CDR3 nucleotides read TGCAGCGGCGGAAGCGGGAGGACCAGCTCCTACAATGAGCAGTTCTTC. It specifies CSGGSGRTSSYNEQFF.

V is TRBV7-7 and J is TRBJ2-7; TRBD1 matches 9 bases. The germline gives CDR1 SSHAT, CDR2 FNYEAQ (reference sequence). The J segment lost 5 bases and the V segment lost 1 base, leaving 6 bases of the junction unmatched. CDR3 length equals 15 residues. CDR3 region: CASSLGTGVKDEQYF. CDR3 coding DNA: TGTGCCAGCAGCTTAGGGACAGGGGTAAAGGACGAGCAGTACTTC.

The V and J genes are TRBV5-1 and TRBJ2-7, with 8 bases identical to TRBD1. Germline V gene data show CDR1 as SGHRS and CDR2 as YFSETQ. This CDR3 contains 15 residues. With V trimmed by 2 bases and J by 3 bases, 7 bases remained unmatched. DNA for the CDR3: TGCGCCAGCAGCTTCGTCGCAGGGGGCGACTACGAGCAGTACTTC. It codes for CASSFVAGGDYEQYF. Based on the CDR3 plus reference TRBV5-1 and TRBJ2-7, the full variable domain is KAGVTQTPRYLIKTRGQQVTLSCSPISGHRSVSWYQQTPGQGLQFLFEYFSETQRNKGNFPGRFSGRQFSNSRSEMNVSTLELGDSALYLCASSFVAGGDYEQYFGPGTRLTVT.

J is TRBJ2-3 and V is TRBV6-6, with 10 bases lining up with TRBD1. Germline CDR1 and CDR2: MNHNY and SVGAGI (reference sequence). The CDR3 totals 14 residues. The V and J ends lost 2 bases and 4 bases, in that order; junction bases with no gene match: 0. The CDR3 loop is CASSYGTGADTQYF. Written as DNA, the CDR3 is TGTGCCAGCAGTTACGGGACAGGGGCAGATACGCAGTATTTT.

The chain employs TRBV28 and TRBJ1-5, with a possible D match to TRBD1 (6 bases). The CDR3 spans 15 residues. Germline CDR1 and CDR2: MDHEN and SYDVKM. Trimming stripped 2 bases from V and 7 bases from J, with 15 bases between. The CDR3 protein is CASSLTSDRRQPQHF. The CDR3 DNA sequence: TGTGCCAGCAGTTTAACTTCGGACAGACGACAGCCCCAGCATTTT.

The chain employs TRBV28 and TRBJ1-5; no definite D call. The CDR3 runs 15 residues. V was shortened by 4 bases and J by 6 bases, with 16 bases between the two germline ends. Germline values: CDR1 MDHEN, CDR2 SYDVKM. The CDR3 loop is CASSSIEVEIQPQHF. CDR3 nucleotides: TGTGCCAGCAGTTCCATCGAGGTTGAGATTCAGCCCCAGCATTTT.